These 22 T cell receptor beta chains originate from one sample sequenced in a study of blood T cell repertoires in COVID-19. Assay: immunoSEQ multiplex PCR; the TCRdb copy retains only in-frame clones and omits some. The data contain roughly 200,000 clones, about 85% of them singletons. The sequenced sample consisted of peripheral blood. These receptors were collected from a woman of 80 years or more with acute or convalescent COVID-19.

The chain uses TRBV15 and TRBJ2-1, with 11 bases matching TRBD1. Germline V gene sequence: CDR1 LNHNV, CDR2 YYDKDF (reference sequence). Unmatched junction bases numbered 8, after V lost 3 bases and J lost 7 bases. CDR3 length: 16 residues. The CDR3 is CATSRGGTGGRNEQFF. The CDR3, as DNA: TGTGCCACCAGCAGGGGTGGGACAGGGGGAAGAAATGAGCAGTTCTTC.

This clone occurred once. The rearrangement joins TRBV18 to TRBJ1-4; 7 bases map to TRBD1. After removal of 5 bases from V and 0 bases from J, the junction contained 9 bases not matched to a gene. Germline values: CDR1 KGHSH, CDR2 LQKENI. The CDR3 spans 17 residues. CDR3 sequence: CASSLQGPPATNEKLFF. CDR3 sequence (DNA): TGTGCCAGCTCATTACAGGGGCCCCCTGCAACTAATGAAAAACTGTTTTTT. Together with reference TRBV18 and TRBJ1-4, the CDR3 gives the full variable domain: NAGVMQNPRHLVRRRGQEARLRCSPMKGHSHVYWYRQLPEEGLKFMVYLQKENIIDESGMPKERFSAEFPKEGPSILRIQQVVRGDSAAYFCASSLQGPPATNEKLFFGSGTQLSVL.

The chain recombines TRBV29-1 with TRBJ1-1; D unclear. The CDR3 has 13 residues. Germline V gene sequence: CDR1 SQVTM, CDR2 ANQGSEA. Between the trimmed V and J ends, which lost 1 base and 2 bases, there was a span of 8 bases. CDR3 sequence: CSVEVQLNTEAFF. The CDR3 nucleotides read TGCAGCGTTGAAGTACAGCTAAACACTGAAGCTTTCTTT.

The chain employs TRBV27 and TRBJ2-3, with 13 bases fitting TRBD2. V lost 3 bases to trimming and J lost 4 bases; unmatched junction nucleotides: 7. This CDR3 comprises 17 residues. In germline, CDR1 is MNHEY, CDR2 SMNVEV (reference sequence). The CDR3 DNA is TGTGCCAGCAGTTTTTATCTACTAGCGGGAGGGCCAGATACGCAGTATTTT. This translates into CASSFYLLAGGPDTQYF.

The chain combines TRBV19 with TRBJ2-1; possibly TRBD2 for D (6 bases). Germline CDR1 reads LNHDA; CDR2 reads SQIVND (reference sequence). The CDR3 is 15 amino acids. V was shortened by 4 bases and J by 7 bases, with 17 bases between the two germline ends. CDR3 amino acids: CASSRGLAVWNEQFF. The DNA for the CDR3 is TGTGCCAGTAGTAGGGGTTTAGCGGTGTGGAATGAGCAGTTCTTC.

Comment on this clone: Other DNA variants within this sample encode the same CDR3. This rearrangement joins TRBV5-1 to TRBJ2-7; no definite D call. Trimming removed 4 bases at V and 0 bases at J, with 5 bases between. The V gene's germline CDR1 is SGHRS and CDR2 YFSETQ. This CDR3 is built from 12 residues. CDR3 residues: CASSDTSYEQYF. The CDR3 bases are TGCGCCAGCAGCGACACCTCCTACGAGCAGTACTTC.

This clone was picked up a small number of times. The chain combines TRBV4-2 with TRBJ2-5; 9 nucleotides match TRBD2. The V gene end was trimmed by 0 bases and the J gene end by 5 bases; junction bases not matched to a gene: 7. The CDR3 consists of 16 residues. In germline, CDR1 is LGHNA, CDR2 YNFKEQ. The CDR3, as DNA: TGTGCCAGCAGCCAAGATTGGGCGGGAGGGGAGGAGACCCAGTACTTC. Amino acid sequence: CASSQDWAGGEETQYF.

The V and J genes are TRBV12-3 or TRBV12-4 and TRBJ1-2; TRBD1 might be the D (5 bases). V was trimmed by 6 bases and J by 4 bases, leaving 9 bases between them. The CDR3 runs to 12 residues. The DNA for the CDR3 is TGTGCCAGCAGCCGACAGTTCTATGGCTACACCTTC. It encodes CASSRQFYGYTF.

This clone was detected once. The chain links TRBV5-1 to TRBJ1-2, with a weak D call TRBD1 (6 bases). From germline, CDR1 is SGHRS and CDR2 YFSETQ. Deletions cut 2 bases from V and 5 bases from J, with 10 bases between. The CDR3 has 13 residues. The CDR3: CASSFPGEYGYTF. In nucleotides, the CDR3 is TGCGCCAGCAGCTTCCCAGGGGAGTATGGCTACACCTTC.

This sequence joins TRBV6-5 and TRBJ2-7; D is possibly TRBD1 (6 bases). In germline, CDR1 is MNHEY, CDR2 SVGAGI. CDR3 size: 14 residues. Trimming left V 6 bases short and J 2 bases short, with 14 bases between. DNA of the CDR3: TGTGCCAGCAGCCCCTACAGGGTCCCCTACGAGCAGTACTTC. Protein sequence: CASSPYRVPYEQYF.

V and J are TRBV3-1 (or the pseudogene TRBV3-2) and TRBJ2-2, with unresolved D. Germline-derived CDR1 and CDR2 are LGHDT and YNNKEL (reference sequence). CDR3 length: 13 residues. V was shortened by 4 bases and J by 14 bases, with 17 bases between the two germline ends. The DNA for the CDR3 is TGTGCCAGCAGCCTGGGCTACCCCGTTGATCTGTTTTTT. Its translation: CASSLGYPVDLFF.

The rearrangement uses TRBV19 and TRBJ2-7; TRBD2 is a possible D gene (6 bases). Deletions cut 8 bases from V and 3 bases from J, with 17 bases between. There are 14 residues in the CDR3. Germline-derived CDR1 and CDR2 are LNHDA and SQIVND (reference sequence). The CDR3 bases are TGTGCCAGTCGGCAAGGGACTGGAGTCTACGAGCAGTACTTC. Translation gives CASRQGTGVYEQYF.

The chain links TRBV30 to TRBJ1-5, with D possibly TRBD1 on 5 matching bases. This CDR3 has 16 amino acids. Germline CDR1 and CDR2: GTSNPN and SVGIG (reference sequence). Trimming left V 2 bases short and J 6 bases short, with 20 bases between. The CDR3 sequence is CAWSPNPGGLSQPQHF. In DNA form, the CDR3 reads TGTGCCTGGAGTCCAAACCCCGGGGGGTTAAGTCAGCCCCAGCATTTT. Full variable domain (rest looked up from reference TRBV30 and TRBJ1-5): SQTIHQWPATLVQPVGSPLSLECTVEGTSNPNLYWYRQAAGRGLQLLFYSVGIGQISSEVPQNLSASRPQDRQFILSSKKLLLSDSGFYLCAWSPNPGGLSQPQHFGDGTRLSIL.

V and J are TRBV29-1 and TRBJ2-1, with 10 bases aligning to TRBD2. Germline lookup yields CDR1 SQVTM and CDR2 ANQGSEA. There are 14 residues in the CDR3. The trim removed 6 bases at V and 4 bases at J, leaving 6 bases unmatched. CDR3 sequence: CSVPASGRYNEQFF. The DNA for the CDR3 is TGCAGCGTACCCGCTAGCGGGAGATACAATGAGCAGTTCTTC.

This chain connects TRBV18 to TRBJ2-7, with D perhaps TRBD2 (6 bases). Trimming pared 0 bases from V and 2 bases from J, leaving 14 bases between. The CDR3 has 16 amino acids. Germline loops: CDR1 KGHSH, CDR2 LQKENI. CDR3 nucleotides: TGTGCCAGCTCACCACCGGGTAGCGGAGGAACCTACGAGCAGTACTTC. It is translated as CASSPPGSGGTYEQYF. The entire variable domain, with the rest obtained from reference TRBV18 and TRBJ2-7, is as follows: NAGVMQNPRHLVRRRGQEARLRCSPMKGHSHVYWYRQLPEEGLKFMVYLQKENIIDESGMPKERFSAEFPKEGPSILRIQQVVRGDSAAYFCASSPPGSGGTYEQYFGPGTRLTVT.

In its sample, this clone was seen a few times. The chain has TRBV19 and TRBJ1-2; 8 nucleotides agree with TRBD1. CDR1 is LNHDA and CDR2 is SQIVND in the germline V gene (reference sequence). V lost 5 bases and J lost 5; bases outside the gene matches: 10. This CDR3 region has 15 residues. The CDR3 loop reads CASSPGQGLRYGYTF. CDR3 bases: TGTGCCAGTAGTCCCGGACAGGGTTTGAGATATGGCTACACCTTC.

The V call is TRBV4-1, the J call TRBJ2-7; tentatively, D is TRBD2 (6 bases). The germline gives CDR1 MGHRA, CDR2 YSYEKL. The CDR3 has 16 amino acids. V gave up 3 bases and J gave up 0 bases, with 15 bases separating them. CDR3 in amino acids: CASSQQPGLLSYEQYF. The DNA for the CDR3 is TGCGCCAGCAGCCAGCAACCGGGACTGCTCTCCTACGAGCAGTACTTC.

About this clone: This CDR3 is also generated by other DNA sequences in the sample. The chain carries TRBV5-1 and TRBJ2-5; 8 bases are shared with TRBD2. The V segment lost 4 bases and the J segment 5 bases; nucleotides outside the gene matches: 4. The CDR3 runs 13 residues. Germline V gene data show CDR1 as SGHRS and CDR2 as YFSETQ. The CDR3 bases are TGCGCCAGCAGCGGACTAGCAGGGGAGACCCAGTACTTC. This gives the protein CASSGLAGETQYF.

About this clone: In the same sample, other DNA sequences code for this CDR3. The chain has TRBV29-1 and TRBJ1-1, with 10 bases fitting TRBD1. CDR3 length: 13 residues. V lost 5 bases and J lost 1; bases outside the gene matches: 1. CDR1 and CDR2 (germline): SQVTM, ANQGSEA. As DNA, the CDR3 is TGCAGCGTTCGACAGGGGGCGAACACTGAAGCTTTCTTT. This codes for CSVRQGANTEAFF. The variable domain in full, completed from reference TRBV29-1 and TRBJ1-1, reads SAVISQKPSRDICQRGTSLTIQCQVDSQVTMMFWYRQQPGQSLTLIATANQGSEATYESGFVIDKFPISRPNLTFSTLTVSNMSPEDSSIYLCSVRQGANTEAFFGQGTRLTVV.

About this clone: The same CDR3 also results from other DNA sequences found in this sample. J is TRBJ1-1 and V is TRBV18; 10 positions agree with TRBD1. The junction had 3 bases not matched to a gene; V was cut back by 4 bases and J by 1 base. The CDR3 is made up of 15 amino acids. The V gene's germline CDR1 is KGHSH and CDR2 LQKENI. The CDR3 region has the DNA TGTGCCAGCTCACTAGGACAGGGGGGGAACACTGAAGCTTTCTTT. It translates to CASSLGQGGNTEAFF. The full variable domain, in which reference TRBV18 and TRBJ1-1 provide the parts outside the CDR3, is NAGVMQNPRHLVRRRGQEARLRCSPMKGHSHVYWYRQLPEEGLKFMVYLQKENIIDESGMPKERFSAEFPKEGPSILRIQQVVRGDSAAYFCASSLGQGGNTEAFFGQGTRLTVV.

The CDR3 region is CASSLEGMRRGQGYTF. DNA of the CDR3: TGTGCCAGCAGCTTAGAGGGCATGCGTAGGGGGCAAGGCTACACCTTC. The V gene is TRBV7-2, the J gene TRBJ1-2, with 7 bases identical to TRBD1. This CDR3 comprises 16 residues. Per germline, CDR1 SGHTA and CDR2 FQGNSA. After removal of 1 base from V and 8 bases from J, the junction contained 13 bases not matched to a gene.

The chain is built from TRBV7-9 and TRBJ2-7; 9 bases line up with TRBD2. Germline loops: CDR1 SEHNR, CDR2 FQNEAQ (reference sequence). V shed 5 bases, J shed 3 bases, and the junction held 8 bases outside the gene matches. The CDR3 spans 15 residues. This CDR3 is CASSPTAAGGYEQYF. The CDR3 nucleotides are TGTGCCAGCAGCCCTACCGCAGCGGGGGGCTACGAGCAGTACTTC.